This T cell receptor beta chain emerged from a study of T cells in localized non-small cell lung cancer. Study results and caveats: Clonality of T cells reached its maximum in uninvolved adjacent lung, surpassing tumor. In adjacent lung, a median approximately 60 of the top 100 tumor clones were found. Sequence data derive from only one tumor region, so heterogeneity remains possible.

This clone was found a few times. Its antigen remains unidentified. The germline V gene encodes CDR1 LNHDA and CDR2 SQIVND (reference sequence). The CDR3 sequence is 14 residues long. Deletions cut 6 bases from V and 2 bases from J, with 12 bases between. Generated by immunoSEQ multiplex PCR, the TCRdb table keeps only in-frame clones and is missing some. The data contain around 2,700 clones, approximately 33% of them singletons. This clonotype originated in a man aged 35 to 69 with stage I lung adenocarcinoma. The starting material was lung tumor tissue, obtained before any cancer treatment. This chain joins TRBV19 and TRBJ2-3; tentatively, D is TRBD2 (6 bases). This chain's CDR3 is CASSRAGPTDTQYF. The DNA for the CDR3 is TGTGCCAGTAGCCGGGCGGGACCCACAGATACGCAGTATTTT.